Shown below are 29 T cell receptor beta chains from a single sample sequenced in a study of lymphopenia after photon versus proton radiotherapy. Sequencing used immunoSEQ multiplex PCR; TCRdb keeps in-frame clones, though not all of them. The sample yields more than 45,000 clones, 70% to 85% seen once. Sequenced here: peripheral blood, sampled from a patient treated with proton-based radiotherapy. These receptors were taken from a man in his 60s with pancreatic cancer.

This chain links TRBV6-1 with TRBJ2-7, with 7 bases that match TRBD1. This CDR3 has 13 residues. From germline, CDR1 is MNHNS and CDR2 SASEGT. V lost 8 bases to trimming and J lost 2 bases; unmatched junction nucleotides: 6. CDR3 sequence reads: CASGDRTTYEQYF. CDR3 nucleotide sequence: TGTGCCAGCGGGGACAGAACTACCTACGAGCAGTACTTC.

This sequence joins TRBV28 and TRBJ2-4; 8 bases align to TRBD1. Germline lookup yields CDR1 MDHEN and CDR2 SYDVKM. The CDR3 totals 17 residues. Germline trimming cut 4 bases from V and 1 base from J; bases unmatched to any gene: 9. The CDR3 sequence: CASSSGIQGAAKNIQYF. The CDR3 coding sequence is TGTGCCAGCAGTTCCGGAATTCAGGGGGCGGCCAAAAACATTCAGTACTTC.

This chain connects TRBV9 to TRBJ1-2; the D gene is possibly TRBD1 (5 bases). Trimming shortened V by 0 bases and J by 0 bases, and 9 bases separated the two germline ends. The CDR3 totals 15 residues. Germline CDR1 and CDR2: SGDLS and YYNGEE. In DNA, the CDR3 is TGTGCCAGCAGCGTAGGACAGCCTTCTAACTATGGCTACACCTTC. Protein product: CASSVGQPSNYGYTF.

J is TRBJ2-7 and V is TRBV7-8; D could derive from TRBD1 or TRBD2 (6 bases each). V lost 0 bases to trimming and J lost 4 bases, with 13 bases between them. The germline gives CDR1 SGHVS, CDR2 FQNEAQ. This CDR3 comprises 15 residues. The DNA for the CDR3 is TGTGCCAGCAGCTTAGCGAGGGGGGAGGTATACGAGCAGTACTTC. It is translated as CASSLARGEVYEQYF.

CDR3 protein: CASSPRTGGNQPQHF. The CDR3 coding sequence is TGTGCCAGCTCACCAAGGACAGGGGGCAATCAGCCCCAGCATTTT. V and J are TRBV18 and TRBJ1-5; 9 bases map to TRBD1. Trimming at V came to 2 bases and at J to 2 bases, leaving 1 base not matched to a gene. This CDR3 is built from 15 residues. Per the germline V gene, CDR1 is KGHSH and CDR2 is LQKENI.

V is TRBV5-1 and J is TRBJ2-2; D unclear. The CDR3 contains 15 residues. Germline V gene lookup returns CDR1 SGHRS and CDR2 YFSETQ. The ends were cut back, 6 bases at V and 0 bases at J, with 12 bases in the middle. The CDR3 here is CASMQSSTNTGELFF. DNA for the CDR3: TGCGCCAGCATGCAATCATCAACGAACACCGGGGAGCTGTTTTTT.

The genes are TRBV27 and TRBJ1-1; 9 bases map to TRBD1. This CDR3 region has 15 residues. Germline V gene sequence: CDR1 MNHEY, CDR2 SMNVEV (reference sequence). The J segment lost 1 base and the V segment lost 5 bases, leaving 5 bases of the junction unmatched. The CDR3 reads CASSPRTGANTEAFF. The CDR3, as DNA: TGTGCCAGCAGTCCGCGGACAGGGGCGAACACTGAAGCTTTCTTT.

J is TRBJ2-7 and V is TRBV5-4; 11 bases map to TRBD2. This CDR3 region has 15 residues. From germline, CDR1 is SGHNT and CDR2 YYREEE (reference sequence). V lost 3 bases, J lost 3 bases, and 5 bases stayed unmatched. The CDR3 protein is CASSSGTSGSYEQYF. The DNA for the CDR3 is TGTGCCAGCAGCTCCGGGACTAGCGGAAGCTACGAGCAGTACTTC.

The J gene is TRBJ2-2, the V gene TRBV4-3; maybe TRBD2 (6 bases). Between the trimmed V and J ends, which lost 0 bases and 4 bases, there was a span of 12 bases. Germline CDR1 LGHNA, CDR2 YSLEER. The CDR3 is 16 residues long. The CDR3 sequence: CASSQERQGGTGELFF. DNA of the CDR3: TGCGCCAGCAGCCAAGAAAGGCAGGGAGGCACCGGGGAGCTGTTTTTT.

This clone was picked up one time. The V call is TRBV28, the J call TRBJ2-1, with 7 bases that match TRBD2. CDR3 length equals 15 residues. The germline CDR1 and CDR2 sequences are MDHEN and SYDVKM. V lost 7 bases to trimming and J lost 4 bases; unmatched junction nucleotides: 10. CDR3 amino acids: CASTYRLADYNEQFF. CDR3 nucleotide sequence: TGTGCCAGCACTTACAGACTAGCAGATTACAATGAGCAGTTCTTC.

The CDR3: CASSSTKINSNQPQHF. CDR3 DNA sequence: TGTGCCAGCAGTTCGACAAAGATTAATAGCAATCAGCCCCAGCATTTT. The chain is built from TRBV27 and TRBJ1-5, with unresolved D. Germline V gene lookup returns CDR1 MNHEY and CDR2 SMNVEV (reference sequence). The CDR3 length is 16 residues. Trimming stripped 4 bases from V and 0 bases from J, with 13 bases between.

This rearrangement joins TRBV29-1 to TRBJ1-2, with D possibly TRBD1 on 6 matching bases. Germline loops: CDR1 SQVTM, CDR2 ANQGSEA. CDR3 length: 12 amino acids. V dropped 4 bases and J dropped 0 bases, with 6 bases sitting between them. The CDR3 protein is CSVGTANYGYTF. CDR3 coding DNA: TGCAGCGTTGGGACAGCTAACTATGGCTACACCTTC. Filled out from reference TRBV29-1 and TRBJ1-2, the complete variable domain reads SAVISQKPSRDICQRGTSLTIQCQVDSQVTMMFWYRQQPGQSLTLIATANQGSEATYESGFVIDKFPISRPNLTFSTLTVSNMSPEDSSIYLCSVGTANYGYTFGSGTRLTVV.

The chain is built from TRBV11-3 and TRBJ1-1; D is ambiguous. The CDR3 is 15 residues long. Trimming left V 3 bases short and J 4 bases short, with 15 bases between. Per germline, CDR1 SGHNT and CDR2 YENEEA. The CDR3 reads CASSFSSLGSTEAFF. CDR3 coding DNA: TGTGCCAGCAGCTTCTCCTCTCTGGGGAGCACTGAAGCTTTCTTT.

The chain has TRBV29-1 and TRBJ2-5; D unresolved. Deletions cut 6 bases from V and 7 bases from J, with 9 bases between. Germline CDR1 SQVTM, CDR2 ANQGSEA. The CDR3 extends over 10 amino acids. The CDR3 DNA sequence: TGCAGCGTCCAGGTCCTGACCCAGTACTTC. This codes for CSVQVLTQYF.

The J gene is TRBJ1-2, the V gene TRBV28; tentatively, D is TRBD1 (6 bases). The V end was cut by 6 bases, the J end by 2 bases, with 28 bases between. The CDR3 runs to 19 residues. The germline gives CDR1 MDHEN, CDR2 SYDVKM. CDR3 residues: CASRNLLGGDKNQNYGYTF. Written as DNA, the CDR3 is TGTGCCAGCAGGAACCTCCTCGGTGGGGACAAAAATCAAAACTATGGCTACACCTTC.

V and J are TRBV11-2 and TRBJ1-2, with D possibly TRBD1 on 6 matching bases. The CDR3 is 14 amino acids. Germline V gives CDR1 SGHAT, CDR2 FQNNGV. Trimming cost V 5 bases and J 4 bases, with 14 bases left between them. DNA of the CDR3: TGTGCCAGCAGCCCCTCCGGACAGATCTATGGCTACACCTTC. Encoded protein: CASSPSGQIYGYTF.

This clone was picked up one time. J is TRBJ2-7 and V is TRBV4-1; 7 bases match TRBD1. V shed 3 bases and J 3 bases; nucleotides not matched to a gene: 2. From germline, CDR1 is MGHRA and CDR2 YSYEKL. The CDR3 contains 13 residues. CDR3 loop: CASSQGTVYEQYF. The CDR3 nucleotides read TGCGCCAGCAGCCAGGGGACAGTCTACGAGCAGTACTTC.

This chain uses TRBV7-8 with TRBJ2-1; D may be TRBD2 (5 bases). Per germline, CDR1 SGHVS and CDR2 FQNEAQ. The germline V and J ends were trimmed by 6 bases and 3 bases, with 21 bases remaining between them. This CDR3 is built from 17 residues. Here the CDR3 reads CASRSEVRATFYNEQFF. In DNA, the CDR3 is TGTGCCAGCAGATCGGAGGTGCGGGCGACTTTCTACAATGAGCAGTTCTTC.

The chain couples TRBV29-1 to TRBJ1-3, with D possibly matching TRBD1 (6 bases). The germline CDR1 and CDR2 sequences are SQVTM and ANQGSEA. With 4 bases removed from V and 4 bases from J, the gap between germline ends came to 14 bases. The length of the CDR3 is 14 residues. The CDR3 region has the DNA TGCAGCGTTGTGGGGGCGCCGGGAGGAAACACCATATATTTT. It codes for CSVVGAPGGNTIYF.

The chain combines TRBV13 with TRBJ2-7, with D unresolved. The CDR3 is 16 amino acids. Trimming cost V 5 bases and J 6 bases, with 23 bases left between them. Germline V gene data show CDR1 as PRHDT and CDR2 as FYEKMQ (reference sequence). The CDR3: CASSPKTGSRLVEQYF. The DNA of the CDR3 is TGTGCCAGCAGCCCAAAGACCGGGTCCCGCCTGGTCGAGCAGTACTTC.

V usage is TRBV7-8 and J usage is TRBJ2-1; D perhaps matches TRBD2 (6 bases). The germline V gene has CDR1 SGHVS and CDR2 FQNEAQ. The germline V and J ends were trimmed by 3 bases and 2 bases, with 8 bases remaining between them. This CDR3 region has 14 residues. The chain's CDR3 is CASSFRGTYNEQFF. The CDR3 DNA follows: TGTGCCAGCAGCTTTCGGGGGACCTACAATGAGCAGTTCTTC.

The chain uses TRBV7-8 and TRBJ2-5; D tentatively reads TRBD1 or TRBD2 (5 bases each). The ends were cut back, 5 bases at V and 6 bases at J, with 19 bases in the middle. Germline CDR1 SGHVS, CDR2 FQNEAQ. The CDR3 extends over 15 amino acids. CDR3: CASSIHTGPTKTQYF. The DNA of the CDR3 is TGTGCCAGCAGCATACACACGGGGCCGACGAAGACCCAGTACTTC.

V is TRBV5-4 and J is TRBJ2-5, with 12 bases identical to TRBD2. J was trimmed by 1 base and V by 4 bases; bases with no gene match: 2. This CDR3 is 15 amino acids long. Germline values: CDR1 SGHNT, CDR2 YYREEE (reference sequence). The DNA for the CDR3 is TGTGCCAGCAGCCTAGCGGGAGGGCTCCAAGAGACCCAGTACTTC. Amino acids: CASSLAGGLQETQYF.

Comments on this clone: Other DNA sequences in the same sample also yield this CDR3. This sequence joins TRBV15 and TRBJ2-1, with D perhaps TRBD2 (6 bases). Germline V gives CDR1 LNHNV, CDR2 YYDKDF (reference sequence). The V end was cut by 0 bases, the J end by 5 bases, with 8 bases between. The CDR3 has 14 amino acids. The CDR3 region has the DNA TGTGCCACCAGCAGAGATGGCGGGAACAATGAGCAGTTCTTC. Translated: CATSRDGGNNEQFF.

The chain combines TRBV6-5 with TRBJ2-7, with D perhaps matching TRBD2 (5 bases). V lost 0 bases and J lost 0, with 12 bases in between. In germline, CDR1 is MNHEY, CDR2 SVGAGI. The CDR3 is 16 amino acids. CDR3 region: CASSYSRAVHSYEQYF. The CDR3 region has the DNA TGTGCCAGCAGTTACTCGAGGGCAGTCCACTCCTACGAGCAGTACTTC.

The gene calls are TRBV10-3 and TRBJ2-7; 7 bases are a match to TRBD2. V shed 6 bases, J shed 1 base, and the junction held 6 bases outside the gene matches. The CDR3 has 14 residues. In germline, CDR1 is ENHRY, CDR2 SYGVKD. The CDR3 loop reads CAISERTSSYEQYF. CDR3 nucleotide sequence: TGTGCCATCAGCGAACGGACTAGTTCCTACGAGCAGTACTTC.

The genes are TRBV5-1 and TRBJ2-1, with 9 bases fitting TRBD2. Germline loops: CDR1 SGHRS, CDR2 YFSETQ. This CDR3 comprises 16 residues. After removal of 2 bases from V and 5 bases from J, the junction contained 8 bases not matched to a gene. The CDR3 nucleotides are TGCGCCAGCAGCTTTTTAGCGGGAGTTAGCAACAATGAGCAGTTCTTC. It translates to CASSFLAGVSNNEQFF.

CDR3 region: CASKGTSGRGETQYF. Written as DNA, the CDR3 is TGTGCCAGCAAGGGAACTAGCGGGAGAGGGGAGACCCAGTACTTC. The chain couples TRBV6-6 to TRBJ2-5; 11 bases fit TRBD2. J was trimmed by 5 bases and V by 7 bases; bases with no gene match: 9. The CDR3 length is 15 residues. The germline CDR1 and CDR2 sequences are MNHNY and SVGAGI (reference sequence).

This rearrangement joins TRBV6-1 to TRBJ1-3; D remains unclear. Germline V gene data show CDR1 as MNHNS and CDR2 as SASEGT. V lost 6 bases, J lost 2 bases, and 14 bases lay in between. CDR3 size: 15 residues. This CDR3 reads CASSLDGNPGNTIYF. In nucleotides, the CDR3 is TGTGCCAGCAGCCTGGACGGCAATCCTGGAAACACCATATATTTT.